One sample yielded the 17 T cell receptor beta chains listed below, sequenced in a study of T cell clones after liver transplantation. Measured with immunoSEQ multiplex PCR; TCRdb has only the in-frame clones, and not every one. The table includes roughly 120,000 clones, less than 95% detected once. Specimen: CD4+ T cells from blood, collected 12 months after liver transplant. All receptors derive from a human patient who received a liver transplant. The T cells may partly be graft donor cells.

This sequence joins TRBV5-1 and TRBJ2-5; TRBD2 matches at 8 bases. J lost 14 bases, V lost 0 bases, and 12 bases had no gene match. The CDR3 has 14 residues. Germline V gives CDR1 SGHRS, CDR2 YFSETQ. Here the CDR3 reads CASSLDLAGAPVYF. In DNA, the CDR3 is TGCGCCAGCAGCTTGGATCTAGCGGGCGCTCCGGTCTACTTC.

The table lists this clone with a count of one. CDR3 loop: CASSVGGAATEAFF. In DNA, the CDR3 is TGTGCCAGCAGCGTAGGGGGGGCCGCCACTGAAGCTTTCTTT. The chain recombines TRBV9 with TRBJ1-1; D is perhaps TRBD1 (6 bases). Per germline, CDR1 SGDLS and CDR2 YYNGEE. The V gene lost 0 bases and the J gene lost 4 bases, with 10 bases spanning the gap. The CDR3 is made up of 14 amino acids.

This sequence joins TRBV9 and TRBJ1-2, with 7 positions matching TRBD1. CDR3 length equals 15 residues. With 0 bases clipped from V and 2 bases from J, the junction kept 4 bases outside the gene matches. Germline loops: CDR1 SGDLS, CDR2 YYNGEE. This CDR3 reads CASSVALTGNYGYTF. The CDR3 DNA reads TGTGCCAGCAGCGTAGCTTTGACAGGGAACTATGGCTACACCTTC.

V is TRBV6-1 and J is TRBJ2-7; no definite D call. The CDR3 covers 15 residues. Trimming stripped 0 bases from V and 3 bases from J, with 12 bases between. Per the germline V gene, CDR1 is MNHNS and CDR2 is SASEGT. The CDR3 nucleotides read TGTGCCAGCAGTGAAGCACGAGACGGAGACTACGAGCAGTACTTC. Translating gives CASSEARDGDYEQYF.

This sequence joins TRBV5-6 and TRBJ2-3, with a weak D call TRBD2 (6 bases). The CDR3 extends over 14 amino acids. Germline lookup yields CDR1 SGHDT and CDR2 YYEEEE. V was shortened by 3 bases and J by 2 bases, with 10 bases between the two germline ends. The CDR3, as DNA: TGTGCCAGCAGCTCGGAGGGCCCCACAGATACGCAGTATTTT. It encodes CASSSEGPTDTQYF.

This clone appeared a single time. The chain uses TRBV19 and TRBJ2-7; D possibly corresponds to TRBD2 (5 bases). CDR3 size: 15 residues. Germline loops: CDR1 LNHDA, CDR2 SQIVND (reference sequence). Trimming stripped 5 bases from V and 6 bases from J, with 20 bases between. The CDR3 region is CASSGPAEAGFEQYF. The CDR3 nucleotides are TGTGCCAGTAGTGGGCCGGCGGAGGCCGGATTCGAGCAGTACTTC.

With respect to this clone: The germline gene is not matched at one end of the junction; a read error may be the cause. Other DNA sequences within the sample encode an identical CDR3. The CDR3 here is CASSLGVNTEAFF. CDR3 bases: TGCGCCAGCAGTTTGGGGGTAAACACTGAAGCTTTCTTT. V gene TRBV5-1 combines with J gene TRBJ1-1; the D gene is possibly TRBD1 (5 bases). From germline, CDR1 is SGHRS and CDR2 YFSETQ. The CDR3 spans 13 residues. Full variable domain (missing parts from reference TRBV5-1 and TRBJ1-1): KAGVTQTPRYLIKTRGQQVTLSCSPISGHRSVSWYQQTPGQGLQFLFEYFSETQRNKGNFPGRFSGRQFSNSRSEMNVSTLELGDSALYLCASSLGVNTEAFFGQGTRLTVV.

The chain uses TRBV7-2 and TRBJ2-1; 13 bases line up with TRBD2. With V trimmed by 5 bases and J by 3 bases, 10 bases remained unmatched. The germline CDR1 and CDR2 sequences are SGHTA and FQGNSA. This CDR3 region has 18 residues. In nucleotides, the CDR3 is TGTGCCAGCAGCCCTAGGACTAGCGGGAGAAATTTCTACAATGAGCAGTTCTTC. This translates into CASSPRTSGRNFYNEQFF.

The chain joins TRBV4-1 to TRBJ2-3; D might be TRBD1 (5 bases). This CDR3 has 16 residues. The V end lost 1 base, the J end lost 9 bases, and 20 bases lay between the germline ends. Germline V gene sequence: CDR1 MGHRA, CDR2 YSYEKL. As DNA, the CDR3 is TGCGCCAGCAGCCAAGGGGGTCAGCCGGCCCCAGGGACGCAGTATTTT. Translated: CASSQGGQPAPGTQYF.

The gene calls are TRBV5-1 and TRBJ1-2, with TRBD1 matching 9 bases. The V and J ends lost 5 bases and 4 bases, in that order; junction bases with no gene match: 6. The V gene's germline CDR1 is SGHRS and CDR2 YFSETQ. CDR3 length: 14 amino acids. CDR3 residues: CASSETGGGYGYTF. The CDR3 DNA follows: TGCGCCAGCAGTGAGACAGGGGGTGGCTATGGCTACACCTTC.

The CDR3 protein is CASSSRGQGSYEQYF. CDR3 coding DNA: TGTGCCAGCAGCTCAAGGGGACAGGGGAGCTACGAGCAGTACTTC. The chain carries TRBV27 and TRBJ2-7, with 10 bases identical to TRBD1. V lost 6 bases, J lost 3 bases, and 8 bases stayed unmatched. CDR3 length: 15 amino acids. The germline V gene has CDR1 MNHEY and CDR2 SMNVEV (reference sequence).

The V gene is TRBV11-2, the J gene TRBJ1-2, with 8 bases that match TRBD1. Germline values: CDR1 SGHAT, CDR2 FQNNGV. The junction had 6 bases not matched to a gene; V was cut back by 5 bases and J by 4 bases. There are 14 residues in the CDR3. The CDR3 DNA is TGTGCCAGCAGCCCAGGGGGCGACGGCTATGGCTACACCTTC. Translating gives CASSPGGDGYGYTF.

V usage is TRBV4-3 and J usage is TRBJ2-7; 8 bases map to TRBD1. The CDR3 sequence is 15 residues long. Germline loops: CDR1 LGHNA, CDR2 YSLEER. V lost 0 bases to trimming and J lost 4 bases; unmatched junction nucleotides: 5. The CDR3 loop reads CASSQEGTGVYEQYF. CDR3 nucleotides: TGCGCCAGCAGCCAAGAGGGGACAGGAGTATACGAGCAGTACTTC.

The chain has TRBV7-9 and TRBJ2-5, with D possibly matching TRBD2 (6 bases). The germline V gene has CDR1 SEHNR and CDR2 FQNEAQ (reference sequence). V dropped 1 base and J dropped 4 bases, with 10 bases sitting between them. There are 14 residues in the CDR3. Here the CDR3 DNA reads TGTGCCAGCAGCTTAGACCGGGGGATAGAGACCCAGTACTTC. Encoded protein: CASSLDRGIETQYF.

Only one count was recorded for this clone. The J gene is TRBJ2-7, the V gene TRBV5-1; D not certain. The CDR3 runs 15 residues. V was pared by 1 base and J by 0 bases, with 11 bases between. Germline assignment: CDR1 SGHRS and CDR2 YFSETQ. CDR3 sequence: CASSLIGTVSYEQYF. The CDR3, as DNA: TGCGCCAGCAGCTTGATTGGCACGGTCTCCTACGAGCAGTACTTC.

The chain recombines TRBV11-3 with TRBJ2-7; D gene ambiguous. This CDR3 comprises 14 residues. CDR1 and CDR2 (germline): SGHNT, YENEEA. V was cut by 10 bases and J by 5 bases, with 21 bases left in between. The chain's CDR3 is CAITKRGPGNEQYF. The CDR3 DNA reads TGTGCCATTACCAAACGAGGCCCGGGTAACGAGCAGTACTTC.

This clone has just one count. The V and J genes are TRBV9 and TRBJ2-7; tentatively, D is TRBD1 (5 bases). This CDR3 has 16 amino acids. Germline CDR1 SGDLS, CDR2 YYNGEE. V was clipped by 0 bases and J by 2 bases, with 15 bases between them. The CDR3 DNA follows: TGTGCCAGCAGCGTAGAAGGGGCGGCGAAACCCTACGAGCAGTACTTC. It yields the protein CASSVEGAAKPYEQYF.